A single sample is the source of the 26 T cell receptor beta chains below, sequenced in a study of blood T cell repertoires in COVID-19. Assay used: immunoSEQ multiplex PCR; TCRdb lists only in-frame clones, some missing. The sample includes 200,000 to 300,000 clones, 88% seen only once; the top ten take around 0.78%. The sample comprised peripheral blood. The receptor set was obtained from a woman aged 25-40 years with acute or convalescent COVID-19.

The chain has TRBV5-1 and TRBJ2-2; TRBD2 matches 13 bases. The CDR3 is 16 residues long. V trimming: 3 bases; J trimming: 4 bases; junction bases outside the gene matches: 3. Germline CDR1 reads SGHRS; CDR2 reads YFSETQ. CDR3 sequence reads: CASSSGLAGVTGELFF. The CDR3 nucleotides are TGCGCCAGCAGCTCCGGACTAGCGGGAGTCACCGGGGAGCTGTTTTTT.

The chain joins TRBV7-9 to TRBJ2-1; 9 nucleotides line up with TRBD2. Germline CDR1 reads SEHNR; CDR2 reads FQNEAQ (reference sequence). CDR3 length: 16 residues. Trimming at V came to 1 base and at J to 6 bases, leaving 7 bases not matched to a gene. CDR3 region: CASSLEGLAGINEQFF. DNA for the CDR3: TGTGCCAGCAGCTTAGAGGGGCTAGCGGGGATCAATGAGCAGTTCTTC.

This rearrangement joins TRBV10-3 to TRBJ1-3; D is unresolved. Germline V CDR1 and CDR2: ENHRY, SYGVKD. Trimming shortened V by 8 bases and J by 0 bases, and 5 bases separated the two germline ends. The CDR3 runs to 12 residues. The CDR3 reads CAIEGSGNTIYF. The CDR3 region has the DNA TGTGCCATCGAGGGCTCTGGAAACACCATATATTTT.

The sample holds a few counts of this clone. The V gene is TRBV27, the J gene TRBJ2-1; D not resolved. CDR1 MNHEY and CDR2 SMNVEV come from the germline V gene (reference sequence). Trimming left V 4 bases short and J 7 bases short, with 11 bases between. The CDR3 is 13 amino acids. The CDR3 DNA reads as TGTGCCAGCAGTTCCCCGTCGAGGAATGAGCAGTTCTTC. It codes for CASSSPSRNEQFF.

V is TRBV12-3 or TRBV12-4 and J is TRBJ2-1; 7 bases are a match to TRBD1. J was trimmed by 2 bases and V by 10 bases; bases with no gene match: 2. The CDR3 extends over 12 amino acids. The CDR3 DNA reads TGTGCCACAGGGGGACCCTACAATGAGCAGTTCTTC. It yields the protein CATGGPYNEQFF.

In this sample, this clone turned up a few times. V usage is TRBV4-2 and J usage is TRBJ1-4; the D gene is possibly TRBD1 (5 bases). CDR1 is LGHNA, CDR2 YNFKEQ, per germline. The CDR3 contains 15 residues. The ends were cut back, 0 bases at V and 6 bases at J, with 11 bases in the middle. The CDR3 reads CASSQEQGLDEKLFF. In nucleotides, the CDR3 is TGTGCCAGCAGCCAAGAGCAGGGACTGGATGAAAAACTGTTTTTT.

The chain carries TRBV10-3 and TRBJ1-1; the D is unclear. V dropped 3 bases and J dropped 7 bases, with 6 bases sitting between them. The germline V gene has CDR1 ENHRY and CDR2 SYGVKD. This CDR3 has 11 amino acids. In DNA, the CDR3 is TGTGCCATCAGTGAAACGGGTGAAGCTTTCTTT. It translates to CAISETGEAFF.

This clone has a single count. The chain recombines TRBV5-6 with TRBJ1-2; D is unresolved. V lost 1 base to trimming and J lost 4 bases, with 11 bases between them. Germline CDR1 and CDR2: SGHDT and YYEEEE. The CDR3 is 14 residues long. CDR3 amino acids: CASSLTPSGYGYTF. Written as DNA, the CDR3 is TGTGCCAGCAGCTTGACTCCTTCGGGCTATGGCTACACCTTC.

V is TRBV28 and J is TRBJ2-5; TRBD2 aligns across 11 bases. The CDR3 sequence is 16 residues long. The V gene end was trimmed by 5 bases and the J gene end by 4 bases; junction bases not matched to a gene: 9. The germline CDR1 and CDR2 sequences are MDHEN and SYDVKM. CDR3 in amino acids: CASSITTSGRAETQYF. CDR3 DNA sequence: TGTGCCAGCAGTATAACCACTAGCGGGAGAGCAGAGACCCAGTACTTC. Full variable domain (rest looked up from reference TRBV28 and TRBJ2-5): DVKVTQSSRYLVKRTGEKVFLECVQDMDHENMFWYRQDPGLGLRLIYFSYDVKMKEKGDIPEGYSVSREKKERFSLILESASTNQTSMYLCASSITTSGRAETQYFGPGTRLLVL.

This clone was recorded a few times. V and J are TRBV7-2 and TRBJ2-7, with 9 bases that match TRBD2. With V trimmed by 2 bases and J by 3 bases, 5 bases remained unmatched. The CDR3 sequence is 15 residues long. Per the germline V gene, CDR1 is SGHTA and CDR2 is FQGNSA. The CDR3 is CASSLPSGISYEQYF. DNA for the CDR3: TGTGCCAGCAGCTTACCTAGCGGGATCAGCTACGAGCAGTACTTC.

Written as DNA, the CDR3 is TGTGCCAGCAGCGTAGGACTAGCGGGAGAAGACGAGCAGTACTTC. This sequence encodes CASSVGLAGEDEQYF. V is TRBV9 and J is TRBJ2-7, with 12 nucleotides matching TRBD2. Germline V gene data show CDR1 as SGDLS and CDR2 as YYNGEE. Trimming took 0 bases from V and 5 from J; bases not matched to a gene: 3. The CDR3 has 15 amino acids.

The CDR3: CASSPSRRTNNEQFF. The CDR3 DNA is TGTGCCAGCAGCCCCTCTAGGAGGACGAACAATGAGCAGTTCTTC. This chain connects TRBV11-3 to TRBJ2-1; tentatively, D is TRBD2 (5 bases). Germline-derived CDR1 and CDR2 are SGHNT and YENEEA. V was shortened by 5 bases and J by 5 bases, with 16 bases between the two germline ends. This CDR3 region has 15 residues. Full variable domain (outside the CDR3, taken from reference TRBV11-3 and TRBJ2-1): EAGVVQSPRYKIIEKKQPVAFWCNPISGHNTLYWYLQNLGQGPELLIRYENEEAVDDSQLPKDRFSAERLKGVDSTLKIQPAELGDSAVYLCASSPSRRTNNEQFFGPGTRLTVL.

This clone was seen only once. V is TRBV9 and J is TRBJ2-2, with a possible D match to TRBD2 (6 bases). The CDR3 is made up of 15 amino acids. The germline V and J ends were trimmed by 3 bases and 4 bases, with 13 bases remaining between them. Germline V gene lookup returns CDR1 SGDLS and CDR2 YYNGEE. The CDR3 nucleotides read TGTGCCAGCAGCGCCGAGCTCGGGGGCACCGGGGAGCTGTTTTTT. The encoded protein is CASSAELGGTGELFF.

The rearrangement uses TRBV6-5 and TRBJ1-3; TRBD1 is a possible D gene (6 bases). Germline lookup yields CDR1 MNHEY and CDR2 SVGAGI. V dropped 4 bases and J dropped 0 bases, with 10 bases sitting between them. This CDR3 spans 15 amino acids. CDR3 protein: CASSSGQLSGNTIYF. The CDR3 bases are TGTGCCAGCAGTTCGGGACAACTCTCTGGAAACACCATATATTTT.

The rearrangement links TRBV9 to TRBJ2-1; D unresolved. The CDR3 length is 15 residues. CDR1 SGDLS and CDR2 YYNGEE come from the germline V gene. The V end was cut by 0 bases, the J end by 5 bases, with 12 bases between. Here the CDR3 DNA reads TGTGCCAGCAGCGTAGTGCAATCTAGGAACAATGAGCAGTTCTTC. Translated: CASSVVQSRNNEQFF.

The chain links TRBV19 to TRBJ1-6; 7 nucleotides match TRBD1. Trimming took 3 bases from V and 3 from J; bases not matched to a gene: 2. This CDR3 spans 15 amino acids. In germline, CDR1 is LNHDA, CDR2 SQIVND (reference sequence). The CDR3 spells CASSMWDSYNSPLHF. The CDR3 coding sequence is TGTGCCAGTAGTATGTGGGACAGCTATAATTCACCCCTCCACTTT.

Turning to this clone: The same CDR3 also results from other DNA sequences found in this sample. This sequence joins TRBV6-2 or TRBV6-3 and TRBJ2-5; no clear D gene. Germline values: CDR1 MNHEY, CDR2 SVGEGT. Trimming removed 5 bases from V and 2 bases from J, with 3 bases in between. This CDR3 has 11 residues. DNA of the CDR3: TGTGCCAGCAGTACACAAGAGACCCAGTACTTC. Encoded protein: CASSTQETQYF.

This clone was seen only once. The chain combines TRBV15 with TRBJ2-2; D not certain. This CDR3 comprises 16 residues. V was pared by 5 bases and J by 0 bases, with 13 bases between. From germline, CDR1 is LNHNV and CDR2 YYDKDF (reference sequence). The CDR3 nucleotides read TGTGCCACCAGCTCCCGCGATTTCGCGAACACCGGGGAGCTGTTTTTT. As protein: CATSSRDFANTGELFF.

CDR3 loop: CASSYSPSQPQHF. In nucleotides, the CDR3 is TGTGCCAGCAGTTACTCGCCCAGTCAGCCCCAGCATTTT. The chain couples TRBV6-5 to TRBJ1-5; D ambiguous. The germline V gene has CDR1 MNHEY and CDR2 SVGAGI. V was trimmed by 0 bases and J by 6 bases, leaving 6 bases between them. The CDR3 contains 13 residues.

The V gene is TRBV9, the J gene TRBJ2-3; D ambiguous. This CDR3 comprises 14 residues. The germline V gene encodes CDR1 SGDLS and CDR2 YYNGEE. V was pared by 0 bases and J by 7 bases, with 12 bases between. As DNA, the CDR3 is TGTGCCAGCAGCGTAGAGTCAGCGTCCCATACGCAGTATTTT. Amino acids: CASSVESASHTQYF.

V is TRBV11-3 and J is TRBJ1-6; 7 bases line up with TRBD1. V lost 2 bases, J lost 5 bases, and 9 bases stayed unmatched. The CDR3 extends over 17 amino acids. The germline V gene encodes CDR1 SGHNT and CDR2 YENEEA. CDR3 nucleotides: TGTGCCAGCAGCTTAAGAGGGGGCGGGATAAATAATTCACCCCTCCACTTT. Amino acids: CASSLRGGGINNSPLHF.

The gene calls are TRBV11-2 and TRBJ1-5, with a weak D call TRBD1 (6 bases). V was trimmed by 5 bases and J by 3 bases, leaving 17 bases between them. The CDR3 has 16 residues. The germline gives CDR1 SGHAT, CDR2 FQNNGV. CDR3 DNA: TGTGCCAGCAGCCTGAGCTTACAGGGTTACAATCAGCCCCAGCATTTT. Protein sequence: CASSLSLQGYNQPQHF.

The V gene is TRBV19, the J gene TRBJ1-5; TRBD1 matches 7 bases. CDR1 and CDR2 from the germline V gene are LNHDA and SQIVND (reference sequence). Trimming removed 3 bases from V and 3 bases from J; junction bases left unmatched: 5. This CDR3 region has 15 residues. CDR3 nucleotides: TGTGCCAGTAGTATGCCGACAGGGAACAATCAGCCCCAGCATTTT. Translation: CASSMPTGNNQPQHF.

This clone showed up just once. Written as DNA, the CDR3 is TGTGCCAGTAGTACTTTGACAGGGCTCCAAGAGACCCAGTACTTC. This translates into CASSTLTGLQETQYF. V usage is TRBV19 and J usage is TRBJ2-5; 7 positions match TRBD1. The CDR3 consists of 15 residues. Trimming took 4 bases from V and 1 from J; bases not matched to a gene: 6. Germline values: CDR1 LNHDA, CDR2 SQIVND (reference sequence).

The CDR3: CASSQRQGWNTEAFF. CDR3 coding DNA: TGTGCCAGCAGCCAACGACAGGGGTGGAACACTGAAGCTTTCTTT. This chain joins TRBV5-4 and TRBJ1-1; 8 bases fit TRBD1. Unmatched junction bases numbered 6, after V lost 4 bases and J lost 1 base. The CDR3 spans 15 residues. Germline-derived CDR1 and CDR2 are SGHNT and YYREEE (reference sequence).

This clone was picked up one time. CDR3 DNA sequence: TGTGCCAGTACCCTCCAGGGGCTGAACACTGAAGCTTTCTTT. It is translated as CASTLQGLNTEAFF. The rearrangement uses TRBV19 and TRBJ1-1; weak D call: TRBD1 (6 bases). The germline V and J ends were trimmed by 7 bases and 0 bases, with 12 bases remaining between them. The germline gives CDR1 LNHDA, CDR2 SQIVND (reference sequence). This CDR3 comprises 14 residues.